This T cell receptor beta chain was sequenced for a study of T cell changes during pregnancy in multiple sclerosis. Produced via immunoSEQ multiplex PCR; TCRdb's table is partial and in-frame only. The table includes tens of thousands of clones, about 87% detected once. The CDR3 consists of 12 residues. CDR1 and CDR2 (germline): MDHEN, SYDVKM. V was trimmed by 8 bases and J by 5 bases, leaving 10 bases between them. The V call is TRBV28, the J call TRBJ2-1; D is possibly TRBD1 (5 bases). This clonotype originated in a female donor with multiple sclerosis, enrolled in a pregnancy study. This sample comprised CD4+ T cells from peripheral blood mononuclear cells, obtained in the first trimester of pregnancy. CDR3 in amino acids: CASGAPDNEQFF. CDR3 coding DNA: TGTGCCAGCGGGGCCCCGGACAATGAGCAGTTCTTC.